This TCR beta chain was obtained from a study of OX40 agonist ivuxolimab in advanced cancers. Findings and limits, study-wide: Also present in some nonresponders was a low level of normalized T-cell clonal expansion.

Clones were read by immunoSEQ multiplex PCR, and TCRdb kept only the in-frame ones, dropping some. The sample carries 37,000 or so clones, roughly 90% recorded once. The germline V gene has CDR1 GTSNPN and CDR2 SVGIG (reference sequence). The CDR3 runs to 14 residues. The J segment lost 0 bases and the V segment lost 2 bases, leaving 4 bases of the junction unmatched. In regard to this clone: The antigen is undetermined.

The sample in question was CD4+ or CD8+ T cells sorted from blood, obtained in a trial of the OX40 agonist ivuxolimab. The origin of this receptor is an adult with an advanced solid tumor such as melanoma, head and neck, liver or kidney cancer. This chain links TRBV30 with TRBJ2-7; 7 bases are shared with TRBD1. CDR3 in DNA: TGTGCCTGGAGTTGGGACAGTAGCTCCTACGAGCAGTACTTC. It specifies CAWSWDSSSYEQYF. The complete variable domain, with remaining parts taken from reference TRBV30 and TRBJ2-7, reads SQTIHQWPATLVQPVGSPLSLECTVEGTSNPNLYWYRQAAGRGLQLLFYSVGIGQISSEVPQNLSASRPQDRQFILSSKKLLLSDSGFYLCAWSWDSSSYEQYFGPGTRLTVT.